What follows are 2 T cell receptor beta chains derived from one specimen sequenced in a study of quantifying T cell responses using KT2 cells. Turning to the study itself: cDNA was made from DNase-treated RNA using alpha and beta constant primers.

Each cDNA got a UMI-containing oligo ligated at its 3' end. First-round PCR used around 4 cycles and beta primers RC1.1 and RC1.2 covering TRBC1 and TRBC2. TCRdb processed the UMI-ligation and nested PCR reads anew with MiXCR; each CDR3 protein has one entry. The sample yields 45,000 to 65,000 distinct CDR3 sequences, around 12% seen once. The sequenced sample consisted of PBMCs spiked with cells of the T cell clone KT2. These receptors all come from a human donor.

This clonotype has just a few counts. The chain carries TRBV2 and TRBJ2-7; D call uncertain. Germline CDR1 SNHLY, CDR2 FYNNEI. V was trimmed by 4 bases and J by 5 bases, leaving 9 bases between them. The CDR3 covers 12 residues. CDR3 in DNA: TGTGCCAGCAGTGTACTTACAGACGAGCAGTACTTC. Its protein is CASSVLTDEQYF.

Only a few counts were recorded for this clonotype. The rearrangement joins TRBV3-1 to TRBJ2-5, with 7 bases identical to TRBD1. The CDR3 runs to 14 residues. From germline, CDR1 is LGHDT and CDR2 YNNKEL (reference sequence). The V and J ends lost 3 bases and 9 bases, in that order; junction bases with no gene match: 10. The CDR3: CASSHDRAPRAQYF. DNA for the CDR3: TGTGCCAGCAGCCACGACAGGGCACCCAGGGCCCAGTACTTC.